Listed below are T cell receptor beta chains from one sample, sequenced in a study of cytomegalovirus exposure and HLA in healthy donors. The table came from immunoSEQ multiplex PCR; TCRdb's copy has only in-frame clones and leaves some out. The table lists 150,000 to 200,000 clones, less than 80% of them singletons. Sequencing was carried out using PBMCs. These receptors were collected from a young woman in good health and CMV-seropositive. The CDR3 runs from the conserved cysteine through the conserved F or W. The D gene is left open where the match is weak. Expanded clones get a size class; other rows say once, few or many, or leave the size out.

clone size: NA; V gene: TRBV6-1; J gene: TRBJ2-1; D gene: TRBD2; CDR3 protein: CATQSGSSYNEQFF; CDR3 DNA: TGTGCCACCCAAAGCGGGAGCTCCTACAATGAGCAGTTCTTC
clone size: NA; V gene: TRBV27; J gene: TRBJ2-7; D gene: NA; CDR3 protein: CASSLVGDTYEQYF; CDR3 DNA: TGTGCCAGCAGTCTTGTGGGGGACACCTACGAGCAGTACTTC
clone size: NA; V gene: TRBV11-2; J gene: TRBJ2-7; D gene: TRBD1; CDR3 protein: CASSPLQGFNYEQYF; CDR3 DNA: TGTGCCAGCAGCCCGCTACAGGGGTTTAACTACGAGCAGTACTTC
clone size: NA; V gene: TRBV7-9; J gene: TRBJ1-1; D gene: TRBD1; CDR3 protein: CASSLTGGGTEAFF; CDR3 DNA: TGTGCCAGCAGCCTGACAGGGGGCGGCACTGAAGCTTTCTTT
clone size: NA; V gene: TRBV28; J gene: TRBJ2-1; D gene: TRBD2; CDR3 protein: CASSSLAGGRNEQFF; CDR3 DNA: TGTGCCAGCAGTTCCCTAGCGGGAGGGCGTAATGAGCAGTTCTTC
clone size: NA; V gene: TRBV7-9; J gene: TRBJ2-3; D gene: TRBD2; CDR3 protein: CASSLGGGRLAGITDTQYF; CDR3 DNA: TGTGCCAGCAGCTTAGGGGGGGGTCGTCTAGCGGGGATCACAGATACGCAGTATTTT
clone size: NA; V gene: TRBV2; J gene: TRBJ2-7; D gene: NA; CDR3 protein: CASSAAPANTDTHSYEQYF; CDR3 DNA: TGTGCCAGCAGCGCCGCCCCCGCCAATACAGACACTCACTCCTACGAGCAGTACTTC
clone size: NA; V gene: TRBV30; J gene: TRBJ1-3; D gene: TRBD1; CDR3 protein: CASTQGAAIYF; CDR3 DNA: TGTGCCTCTACACAGGGGGCGGCCATATATTTT
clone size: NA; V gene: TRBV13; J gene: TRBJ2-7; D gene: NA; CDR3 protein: CASSAGDSYEQYF; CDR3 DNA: TGTGCCAGCAGCGCAGGGGACTCCTACGAGCAGTACTTC
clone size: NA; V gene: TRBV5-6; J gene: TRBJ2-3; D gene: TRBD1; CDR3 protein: CASSWTGLTDTQYF; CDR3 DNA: TGTGCCAGCAGCTGGACAGGGCTTACAGATACGCAGTATTTT
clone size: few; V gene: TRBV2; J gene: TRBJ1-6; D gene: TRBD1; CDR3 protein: CASSLQGYNSPLHF; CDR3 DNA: TGTGCCAGCAGCCTACAGGGGTATAATTCACCCCTCCACTTT
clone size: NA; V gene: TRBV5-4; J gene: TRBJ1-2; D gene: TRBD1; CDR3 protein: CASSRDSYGYTF; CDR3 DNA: TGTGCCAGCAGCCGGGACAGTTATGGCTACACCTTC
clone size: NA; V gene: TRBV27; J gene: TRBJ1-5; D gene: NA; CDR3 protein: CASSPGGSGNQPQHF; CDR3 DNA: TGTGCCAGCAGTCCCGGGGGGTCTGGGAATCAGCCCCAGCATTTT
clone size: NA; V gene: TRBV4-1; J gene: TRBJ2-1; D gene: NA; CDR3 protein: CASSQVPRRENNEQFF; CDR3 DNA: TGCGCCAGCAGCCAAGTCCCGAGGCGAGAAAACAATGAGCAGTTCTTC
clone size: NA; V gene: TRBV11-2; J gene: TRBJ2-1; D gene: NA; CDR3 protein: CASSLEGEDFSYNEQFF; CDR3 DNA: TGTGCCAGCAGCTTAGAGGGGGAGGACTTTTCATACAATGAGCAGTTCTTC
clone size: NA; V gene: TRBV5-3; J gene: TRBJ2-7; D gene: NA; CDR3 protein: CARSPDYPEYEQYF; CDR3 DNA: TGTGCCAGAAGCCCGGACTACCCGGAGTACGAGCAGTACTTC
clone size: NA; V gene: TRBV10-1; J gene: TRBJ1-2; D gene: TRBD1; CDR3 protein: CASSVMAGGSYGYTF; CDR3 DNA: TGCGCCAGCAGTGTAATGGCAGGGGGTTCCTATGGCTACACCTTC
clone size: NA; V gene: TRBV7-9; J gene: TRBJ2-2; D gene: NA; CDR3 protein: CASSILRDINTGELFF; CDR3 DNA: TGTGCCAGCAGCATCCTTCGGGACATCAACACCGGGGAGCTGTTTTTT
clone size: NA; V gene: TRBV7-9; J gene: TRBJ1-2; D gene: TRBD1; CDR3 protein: CASTGGQGALRGYTF; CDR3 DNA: TGTGCCAGCACCGGTGGACAGGGGGCATTAAGGGGCTACACCTTC
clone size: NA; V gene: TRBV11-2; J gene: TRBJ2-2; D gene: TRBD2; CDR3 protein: CASSSTRLGTKHTGELFF; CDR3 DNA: TGTGCCAGCAGCTCCACCCGACTCGGGACTAAACACACCGGGGAGCTGTTTTTT
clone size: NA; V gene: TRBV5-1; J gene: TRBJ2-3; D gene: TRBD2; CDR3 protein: CASSLTSGRATDTQYF; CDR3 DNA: TGCGCCAGCAGCTTGACTAGCGGGAGGGCCACAGATACGCAGTATTTT
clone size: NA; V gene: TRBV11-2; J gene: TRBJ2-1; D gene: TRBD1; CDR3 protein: CASSSRTGYNEQFF; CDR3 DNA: TGTGCCAGCAGCTCCAGGACAGGGTACAATGAGCAGTTCTTC
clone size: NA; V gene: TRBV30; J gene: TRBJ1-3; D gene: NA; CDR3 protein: CAWGQRTSGNTIYF; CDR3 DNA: TGTGCCTGGGGACAGAGGACCTCTGGAAACACCATATATTTT
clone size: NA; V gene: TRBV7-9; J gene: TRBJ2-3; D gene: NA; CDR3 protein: CASSLGGGTRTDTQYF; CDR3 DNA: TGTGCCAGCAGCTTGGGAGGCGGGACTCGCACAGATACGCAGTATTTT
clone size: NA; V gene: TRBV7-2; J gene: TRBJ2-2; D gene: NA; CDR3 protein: CASTLARAVGGELFF; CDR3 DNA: TGTGCCAGCACGCTTGCAAGAGCGGTGGGCGGGGAGCTGTTTTTT
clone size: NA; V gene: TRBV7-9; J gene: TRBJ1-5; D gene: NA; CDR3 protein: CASSFGGLDQPQHF; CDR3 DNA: TGTGCCAGCAGCTTCGGGGGATTAGATCAGCCCCAGCATTTT
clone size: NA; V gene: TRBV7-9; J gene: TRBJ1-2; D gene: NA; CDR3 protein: CASSRPAGANYGYTF; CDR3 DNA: TGTGCCAGCAGCCGACCCGCGGGAGCTAACTATGGCTACACCTTC
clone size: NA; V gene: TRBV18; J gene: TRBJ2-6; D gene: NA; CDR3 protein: CASSPPVSSGANVLTF; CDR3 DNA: TGTGCCAGCTCACCACCGGTGAGCTCTGGGGCCAACGTCCTGACTTTC
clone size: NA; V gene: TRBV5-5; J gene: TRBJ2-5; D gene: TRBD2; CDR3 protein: CASSLAGGRETQYF; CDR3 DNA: TGTGCCAGCAGCTTGGCGGGGGGAAGGGAGACCCAGTACTTC
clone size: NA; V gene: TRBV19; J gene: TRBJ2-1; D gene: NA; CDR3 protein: CASSTIYNEQFF; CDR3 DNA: TGTGCCAGTAGTACCATTTACAATGAGCAGTTCTTC
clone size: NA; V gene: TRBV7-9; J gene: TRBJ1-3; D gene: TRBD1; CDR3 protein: CASSSSWGQFSGNTIYF; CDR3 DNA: TGTGCCAGCAGCTCATCATGGGGACAGTTCTCTGGAAACACCATATATTTT
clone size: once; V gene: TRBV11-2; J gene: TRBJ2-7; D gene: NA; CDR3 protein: CASSRTVGISSYEQYF; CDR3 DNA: TGTGCCAGCAGCAGGACAGTTGGGATCAGCTCCTACGAGCAGTACTTC
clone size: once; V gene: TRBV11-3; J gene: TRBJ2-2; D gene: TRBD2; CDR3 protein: CASSYRIAGTGELFF; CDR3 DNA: TGTGCCAGCAGCTATAGAATAGCGGGCACCGGGGAGCTGTTTTTT
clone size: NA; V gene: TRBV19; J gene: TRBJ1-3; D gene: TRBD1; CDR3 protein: CASSRDRASGNTIYF; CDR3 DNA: TGTGCCAGTAGTCGGGACAGGGCCTCTGGAAACACCATATATTTT
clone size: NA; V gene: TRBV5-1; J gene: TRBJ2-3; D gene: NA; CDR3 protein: CASSSGTASTDTQYF; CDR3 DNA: TGCGCCAGCAGCTCCGGGACTGCTAGCACAGATACGCAGTATTTT
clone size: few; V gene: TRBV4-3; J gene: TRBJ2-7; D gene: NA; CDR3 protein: CASSLEPGGAYEQYF; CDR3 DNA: TGCGCCAGCAGCCTTGAGCCGGGTGGAGCCTACGAGCAGTACTTC
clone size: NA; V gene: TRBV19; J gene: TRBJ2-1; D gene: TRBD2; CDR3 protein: CASSIRLADYNEQFF; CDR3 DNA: TGTGCCAGTAGTATAAGGCTAGCGGATTACAATGAGCAGTTCTTC
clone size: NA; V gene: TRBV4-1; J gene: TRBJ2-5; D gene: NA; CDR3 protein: CASSQAEGSEETQYF; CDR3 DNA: TGCGCCAGCAGCCAAGCGGAGGGTTCTGAGGAGACCCAGTACTTC
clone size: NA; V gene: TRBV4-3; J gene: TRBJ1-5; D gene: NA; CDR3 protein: CASSLSQNQPQHF; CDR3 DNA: TGCGCCAGCAGCCTGTCTCAGAATCAGCCCCAGCATTTT
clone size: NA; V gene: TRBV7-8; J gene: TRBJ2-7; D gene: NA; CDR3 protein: CASSLGTKTTYEQYF; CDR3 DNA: TGTGCCAGCAGCTTAGGGACAAAAACTACCTACGAGCAGTACTTC
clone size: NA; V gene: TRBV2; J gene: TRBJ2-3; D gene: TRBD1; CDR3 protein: CASSQTGAKDTQYF; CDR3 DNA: TGTGCCAGCAGCCAGACAGGGGCTAAAGATACGCAGTATTTT
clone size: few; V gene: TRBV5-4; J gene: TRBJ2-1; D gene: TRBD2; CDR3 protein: CASSYGTSRSYNEQFF; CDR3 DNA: TGTGCCAGCAGCTACGGGACTAGCCGATCCTACAATGAGCAGTTCTTC
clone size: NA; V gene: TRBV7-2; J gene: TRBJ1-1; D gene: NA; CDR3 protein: CASSPRGEMNTEAFF; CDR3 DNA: TGTGCCAGCAGCCCCCGGGGGGAGATGAACACTGAAGCTTTCTTT
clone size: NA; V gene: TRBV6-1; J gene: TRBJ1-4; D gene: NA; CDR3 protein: CASSDLSVETTNEKLFF; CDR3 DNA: TGTGCCAGCAGTGATCTTAGTGTAGAGACAACTAATGAAAAACTGTTTTTT
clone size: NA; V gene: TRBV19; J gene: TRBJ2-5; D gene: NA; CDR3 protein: CASSITGSGTQYF; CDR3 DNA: TGTGCCAGTAGTATTACAGGGTCTGGGACCCAGTACTTC
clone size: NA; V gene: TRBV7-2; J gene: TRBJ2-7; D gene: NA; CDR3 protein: CASSLAQKQYEQYF; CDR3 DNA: TGTGCCAGCAGCTTAGCCCAGAAACAGTACGAGCAGTACTTC
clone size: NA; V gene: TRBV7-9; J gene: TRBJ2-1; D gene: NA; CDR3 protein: CASSAIQGSYNEQFF; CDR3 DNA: TGTGCCAGCAGCGCCATCCAGGGGTCCTACAATGAGCAGTTCTTC
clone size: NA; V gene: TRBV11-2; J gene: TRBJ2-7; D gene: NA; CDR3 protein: CASSPGDSSYEQYF; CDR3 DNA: TGTGCCAGCAGCCCGGGGGACAGCTCCTACGAGCAGTACTTC
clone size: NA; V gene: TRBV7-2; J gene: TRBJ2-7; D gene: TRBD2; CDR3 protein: CASSLDGGTGSYEQYF; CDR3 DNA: TGTGCCAGCAGCTTAGACGGGGGGACGGGGAGCTACGAGCAGTACTTC
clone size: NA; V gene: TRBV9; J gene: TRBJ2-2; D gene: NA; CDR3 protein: CASSDVGGHTGELFF; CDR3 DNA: TGTGCCAGCAGTGACGTCGGGGGGCACACCGGGGAGCTGTTTTTT
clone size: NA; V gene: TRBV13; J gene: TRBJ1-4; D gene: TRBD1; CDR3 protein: CASSPGTGGRNEKLFF; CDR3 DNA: TGTGCCAGCAGCCCCGGGACAGGGGGCCGGAATGAAAAACTGTTTTTT